The following is a TCR beta chain sequence with its context. This sample was included in a study of human T cells and chemical hapten exposure. Study-level background: Sensitization was performed using 2% DPC on a 2 cm by 2 cm upper inner arm skin site. Patients, a majority of them female, were diagnosed with alopecia areata, totalis or universalis.

Within the library, unique molecular identifiers were attached to each individual cDNA molecule. TCRdb processed the RACE reads anew with MiXCR; each CDR3 protein has one entry. The sample consists of approximately 80,000 distinct CDR3 sequences, about an eighth of them appearing once. This sample's time point: patch test 3, about 24 weeks after DPC sensitization. Stated treatment: therapeutic diphenylcyclopropenone sensitization with weekly scalp DPC. RNA extraction used unfractionated whole blood as the source of total RNA. Trimming removed 2 bases from V and 1 base from J, with 12 bases in between. The CDR3 loop spans 15 amino acids.

The source was whole blood, collected in connection with sensitization to the hapten diphenylcyclopropenone (DPC). The source of this sequence is a woman in her fifties or sixties with alopecia areata. Some clones in this sample may be carry-over from other donors' samples. The chain has TRBV12-3 or TRBV12-4 and TRBJ2-7, with D perhaps TRBD1 (6 bases). The CDR3 here is CASSLSARGSYEQYF. The CDR3 DNA is TGTGCCAGCAGTTTATCGGCCAGGGGATCCTACGAGCAGTACTTC.